A single sample gave rise to the 19 T cell receptor beta chains below, sequenced in a study of cytomegalovirus exposure and HLA in healthy donors. PCR amplification relied on 60 Vbeta primers (plus 13 Jbeta primers). Profiled with immunoSEQ multiplex PCR; TCRdb holds only in-frame clones, not every one. Of tens of thousands of clones listed, around 80% are singletons. The material sequenced was PBMCs. The receptors shown here come from a man aged 25-45 years in good health and CMV-seropositive.

The sample holds a few counts of this clone. The gene calls are TRBV6-5 and TRBJ1-1; 7 bases map to TRBD1. Germline V lookup: CDR1 MNHEY, CDR2 SVGAGI. Germline trimming cut 6 bases from V and 7 bases from J; bases unmatched to any gene: 5. This CDR3 contains 12 residues. The CDR3 DNA follows: TGTGCCAGCAGAAGGCCAGGGGGTGAAGCTTTCTTT. Translation gives CASRRPGGEAFF.

The chain couples TRBV29-1 to TRBJ1-1; D is ambiguous. CDR3 length: 13 residues. CDR1 is SQVTM, CDR2 ANQGSEA, per germline. Trimming left V 0 bases short and J 2 bases short, with 7 bases between. In nucleotides, the CDR3 is TGCAGCGTTGAAGATCGAAGCAACACTGAAGCTTTCTTT. It encodes CSVEDRSNTEAFF. Full variable domain (remainder filled in from reference TRBV29-1 and TRBJ1-1): SAVISQKPSRDICQRGTSLTIQCQVDSQVTMMFWYRQQPGQSLTLIATANQGSEATYESGFVIDKFPISRPNLTFSTLTVSNMSPEDSSIYLCSVEDRSNTEAFFGQGTRLTVV.

V is TRBV5-6 and J is TRBJ2-7, with unresolved D. V lost 0 bases, J lost 7 bases, and 17 bases lay in between. CDR1 is SGHDT and CDR2 is YYEEEE in the germline V gene. This CDR3 has 15 amino acids. Written as DNA, the CDR3 is TGTGCCAGCAGCTTGGAGGTTTCGACGCTCAGGGAGCAGTACTTC. Translating it yields CASSLEVSTLREQYF.

Written as DNA, the CDR3 is TGTGCCAGTAGTCGCAAGGCGGTAGAGGGGACCCAGTACTTC. It is translated as CASSRKAVEGTQYF. The chain uses TRBV19 and TRBJ2-5; tentative D call: TRBD2 (5 bases). Trimming took 5 bases from V and 7 from J, leaving 17 bases between them. The CDR3 is 14 residues long. Germline V gene lookup returns CDR1 LNHDA and CDR2 SQIVND (reference sequence).

The gene calls are TRBV5-6 and TRBJ2-1; perhaps TRBD2 as D (5 bases). In germline, CDR1 is SGHDT, CDR2 YYEEEE. Trimming pared 0 bases from V and 0 bases from J, leaving 10 bases between. The CDR3 length is 16 residues. CDR3 bases: TGTGCCAGCAGCTTGGTCAGAGGGAACTCCTACAATGAGCAGTTCTTC. It encodes CASSLVRGNSYNEQFF.

This sequence joins TRBV4-1 and TRBJ2-1; TRBD2 matches at 7 bases. The CDR3 runs 15 residues. From germline, CDR1 is MGHRA and CDR2 YSYEKL. V lost 5 bases to trimming and J lost 0 bases; unmatched junction nucleotides: 4. The CDR3 loop is CASSAGVSSYNEQFF. The CDR3 DNA sequence: TGCGCCAGCAGCGCGGGGGTGAGCTCCTACAATGAGCAGTTCTTC.

The chain carries TRBV7-2 and TRBJ2-3; no reliable D call. V was cut by 0 bases and J by 4 bases, with 5 bases left in between. Germline V lookup: CDR1 SGHTA, CDR2 FQGNSA. This CDR3 is 13 amino acids long. The CDR3 loop reads CASSLASADTQYF. In DNA form, the CDR3 reads TGTGCCAGCAGCTTAGCCAGCGCAGATACGCAGTATTTT.

The chain joins TRBV7-6 to TRBJ2-2; D is unclear. The CDR3 has 13 residues. Trimming cost V 5 bases and J 4 bases, with 8 bases left between them. Germline CDR1 and CDR2: SGHVS and FNYEAQ. In DNA form, the CDR3 reads TGTGCCAGCAGCCCACAGTTCACCGGGGAGCTGTTTTTT. Its translation: CASSPQFTGELFF.

The V gene is TRBV6-4, the J gene TRBJ2-1; 8 positions match TRBD2. With 4 bases clipped from V and 0 bases from J, the junction kept 8 bases outside the gene matches. Germline V lookup: CDR1 MRHNA, CDR2 SNTAGT. CDR3 length: 17 residues. The CDR3 DNA sequence: TGTGCCAGCAGTGGCTCCTCGAGCGGGAGCTCCTACAATGAGCAGTTCTTC. Translated: CASSGSSSGSSYNEQFF.

This chain links TRBV28 with TRBJ2-7; 8 bases are shared with TRBD1. Germline CDR1 reads MDHEN; CDR2 reads SYDVKM. CDR3 length: 16 amino acids. With V trimmed by 5 bases and J by 2 bases, 11 bases remained unmatched. In nucleotides, the CDR3 is TGTGCCAGCAGTCTTCCGACAGGGGCCCCCCCCTACGAGCAGTACTTC. Its translation: CASSLPTGAPPYEQYF.

This clone came up once. The chain links TRBV7-2 to TRBJ1-2, with D perhaps TRBD1 (5 bases). V lost 1 base and J 7 bases, leaving 10 bases between the germline ends. Germline CDR1 reads SGHTA; CDR2 reads FQGNSA. The CDR3 loop spans 13 amino acids. The CDR3 sequence is CASSLVQEGGYTF. The CDR3 DNA reads as TGTGCCAGCAGCTTAGTACAGGAAGGTGGCTACACCTTC.

This clone was observed a single time. The rearrangement joins TRBV28 to TRBJ2-7; D possibly corresponds to TRBD1 (5 bases). CDR1 and CDR2 from the germline V gene are MDHEN and SYDVKM. CDR3 length: 13 residues. V lost 3 bases and J lost 0, with 6 bases in between. The CDR3 DNA sequence: TGTGCCAGCAGTTTTGGGGCCTCCTACGAGCAGTACTTC. Encoded protein: CASSFGASYEQYF. Looking up the rest from reference TRBV28 and TRBJ2-7 gives the full variable domain: DVKVTQSSRYLVKRTGEKVFLECVQDMDHENMFWYRQDPGLGLRLIYFSYDVKMKEKGDIPEGYSVSREKKERFSLILESASTNQTSMYLCASSFGASYEQYFGPGTRLTVT.

The chain is built from TRBV7-2 and TRBJ2-1; the D is unclear. The CDR3 extends over 13 amino acids. V was clipped by 2 bases and J by 8 bases, with 10 bases between them. Per germline, CDR1 SGHTA and CDR2 FQGNSA. CDR3: CASSLSALDEQFF. CDR3 nucleotide sequence: TGTGCCAGCAGCTTAAGCGCTTTGGATGAGCAGTTCTTC.

This sequence joins TRBV19 and TRBJ1-2; unclear D gene. From germline, CDR1 is LNHDA and CDR2 SQIVND (reference sequence). The CDR3 extends over 12 amino acids. With 4 bases removed from V and 13 bases from J, the gap between germline ends came to 16 bases. Here the CDR3 DNA reads TGTGCCAGTAGTAATTCCGGAGGGATGGCCACCTTC. Translation gives CASSNSGGMATF.

The rearrangement joins TRBV5-5 to TRBJ1-5, with D unclear. The germline CDR1 and CDR2 sequences are SGHKS and YYEKEE (reference sequence). With 4 bases removed from V and 4 bases from J, the gap between germline ends came to 9 bases. The CDR3 is made up of 13 amino acids. The chain's CDR3 is CASSLDSNQPQHF. The CDR3 DNA reads TGTGCCAGCAGCCTGGACTCAAATCAGCCCCAGCATTTT.

The V gene is TRBV7-2, the J gene TRBJ1-1, with TRBD1 as a possible D gene (5 bases). Germline V gene data show CDR1 as SGHTA and CDR2 as FQGNSA. V dropped 5 bases and J dropped 4 bases, with 14 bases sitting between them. The CDR3 sequence is 14 residues long. CDR3 DNA: TGTGCCAGCAGCCCTCCTGGACAAAGCACTGAAGCTTTCTTT. Translating it yields CASSPPGQSTEAFF.

V and J are TRBV7-3 and TRBJ1-2; TRBD1 aligns across 7 bases. V lost 5 bases and J lost 5; bases outside the gene matches: 11. Germline assignment: CDR1 SGHTA and CDR2 FQGTGA. CDR3 length: 15 amino acids. CDR3 residues: CASSPQGDSNYGYTF. Here the CDR3 DNA reads TGTGCCAGCAGCCCTCAGGGGGATTCCAATTATGGCTACACCTTC.

This clone appeared a single time. The V gene is TRBV7-2, the J gene TRBJ2-2; tentatively, D is TRBD1 (5 bases). Looked up from germline, CDR1 is SGHTA and CDR2 is FQGNSA. The CDR3 is 15 residues long. Trimming pared 4 bases from V and 7 bases from J, leaving 16 bases between. CDR3 sequence (DNA): TGTGCCAGCAGCTCCTCTAATACCCAGGGCGGGGAGCTGTTTTTT. Encoded protein: CASSSSNTQGGELFF.

The V gene is TRBV30, the J gene TRBJ2-1; 10 nucleotides agree with TRBD2. J gave up 0 bases and V 0 bases, and 8 bases lay outside the gene matches. This CDR3 is built from 18 residues. The germline V gene has CDR1 GTSNPN and CDR2 SVGIG (reference sequence). The CDR3 sequence: CAWSVRGLADYSYNEQFF. The CDR3 nucleotides read TGTGCCTGGAGTGTACGAGGACTAGCGGACTACTCCTACAATGAGCAGTTCTTC.